A single sample gave rise to the 5 T cell receptor beta chains below, sequenced in a study of blood T cell repertoires in COVID-19. TCRdb's copy holds only in-frame clones and misses some; the assay was immunoSEQ multiplex PCR. This sample carries 300,000 or so clones, roughly 86% of them seen once, and the ten largest clones take around 1.5%. Sequenced input: peripheral blood. These receptors were collected from a woman in her forties or fifties with acute or convalescent COVID-19.

The rearrangement links TRBV27 to TRBJ2-5, with D possibly TRBD2 on 6 matching bases. Germline assignment: CDR1 MNHEY and CDR2 SMNVEV (reference sequence). This CDR3 comprises 16 residues. V lost 5 bases and J 5 bases, leaving 21 bases between the germline ends. CDR3 loop: CASSPRALLGRETQYF. In DNA form, the CDR3 reads TGTGCCAGCAGTCCGAGGGCCCTCTTAGGGAGGGAGACCCAGTACTTC.

Remarks on this clone: Within the sample, other DNA sequences also encode this same CDR3. The CDR3 region has the DNA TGTGCCAGCAGTGAAATCATGAACACTGAAGCTTTCTTT. Its protein is CASSEIMNTEAFF. V is TRBV2 and J is TRBJ1-1; no clear D. CDR1 and CDR2 from the germline V gene are SNHLY and FYNNEI. The length of the CDR3 is 13 residues. V was clipped by 2 bases and J by 0 bases, with 4 bases between them.

This chain connects TRBV9 to TRBJ2-3; tentatively, D is TRBD2 (8 bases). This CDR3 contains 19 residues. V shed 3 bases and J shed 2 bases, with 25 bases lying between them. The germline V gene has CDR1 SGDLS and CDR2 YYNGEE. The CDR3, as DNA: TGTGCCAGCAGCGCAGGGGGGATAGCGGGACCCTCCCTCACAGATACGCAGTATTTT. Protein product: CASSAGGIAGPSLTDTQYF.

The rearrangement uses TRBV30 and TRBJ2-2; TRBD1 is a possible D gene (6 bases). CDR1 is GTSNPN, CDR2 SVGIG, per germline (reference sequence). Trimming took off 6 bases at V and 0 bases at J, with 8 bases between the two ends. There are 13 residues in the CDR3. CDR3 protein: CACGDTNTGELFF. DNA for the CDR3: TGTGCCTGCGGGGACACGAACACCGGGGAGCTGTTTTTT.

This clone was seen once. The genes are TRBV18 and TRBJ2-7; D gene unclear. Germline assignment: CDR1 KGHSH and CDR2 LQKENI. Trimming shortened V by 0 bases and J by 5 bases, and 8 bases separated the two germline ends. The CDR3 totals 13 residues. Here the CDR3 reads CASSPPPRDEQYF. For the CDR3, the DNA is TGTGCCAGCTCACCACCCCCGCGAGACGAGCAGTACTTC.